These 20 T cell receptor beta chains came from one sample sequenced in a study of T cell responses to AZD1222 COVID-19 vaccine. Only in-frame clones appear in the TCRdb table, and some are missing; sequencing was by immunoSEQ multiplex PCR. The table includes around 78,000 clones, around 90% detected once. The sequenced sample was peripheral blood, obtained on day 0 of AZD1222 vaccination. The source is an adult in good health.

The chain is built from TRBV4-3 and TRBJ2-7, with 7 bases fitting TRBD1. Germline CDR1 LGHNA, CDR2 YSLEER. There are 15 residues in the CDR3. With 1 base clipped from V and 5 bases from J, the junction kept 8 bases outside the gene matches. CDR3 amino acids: CASSQGGYQGDEQYF. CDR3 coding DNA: TGCGCCAGCAGCCAAGGTGGATACCAGGGGGACGAGCAGTACTTC.

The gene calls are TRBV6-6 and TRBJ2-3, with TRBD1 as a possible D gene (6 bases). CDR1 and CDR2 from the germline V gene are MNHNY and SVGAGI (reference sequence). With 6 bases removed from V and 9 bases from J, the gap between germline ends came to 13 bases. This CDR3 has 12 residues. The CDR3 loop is CASRSGTRTQYF. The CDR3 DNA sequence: TGTGCCAGCAGGTCCGGGACACGAACGCAGTATTTT.

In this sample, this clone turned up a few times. For the CDR3, the DNA is TGTGCCAGCACCCTGGACCCAGCGGACTATGGCTACACCTTC. It codes for CASTLDPADYGYTF. The chain couples TRBV28 to TRBJ1-2, with unresolved D. Per germline, CDR1 MDHEN and CDR2 SYDVKM. The V gene lost 7 bases and the J gene lost 3 bases, with 15 bases spanning the gap. CDR3 length: 14 residues.

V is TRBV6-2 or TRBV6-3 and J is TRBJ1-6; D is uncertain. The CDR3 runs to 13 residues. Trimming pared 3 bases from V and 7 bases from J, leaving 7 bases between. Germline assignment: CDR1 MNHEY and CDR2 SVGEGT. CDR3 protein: CASSYDGNSPLHF. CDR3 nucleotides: TGTGCCAGCAGTTATGACGGGAATTCACCCCTCCACTTT.

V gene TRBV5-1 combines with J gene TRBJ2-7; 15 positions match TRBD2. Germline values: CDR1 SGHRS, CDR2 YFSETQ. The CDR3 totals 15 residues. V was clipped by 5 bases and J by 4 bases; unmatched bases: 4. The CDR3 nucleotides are TGCGCCAGCAGTTGGACTAGCGGGGGGGAATACGAGCAGTACTTC. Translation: CASSWTSGGEYEQYF.

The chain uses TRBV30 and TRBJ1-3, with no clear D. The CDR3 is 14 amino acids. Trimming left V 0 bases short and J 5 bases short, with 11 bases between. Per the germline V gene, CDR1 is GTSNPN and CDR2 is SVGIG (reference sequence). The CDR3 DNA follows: TGTGCCTGGAGTGTGGGGTCAGGAAGAAACACCATATATTTT. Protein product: CAWSVGSGRNTIYF. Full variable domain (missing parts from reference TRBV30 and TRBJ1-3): SQTIHQWPATLVQPVGSPLSLECTVEGTSNPNLYWYRQAAGRGLQLLFYSVGIGQISSEVPQNLSASRPQDRQFILSSKKLLLSDSGFYLCAWSVGSGRNTIYFGEGSWLTVV.

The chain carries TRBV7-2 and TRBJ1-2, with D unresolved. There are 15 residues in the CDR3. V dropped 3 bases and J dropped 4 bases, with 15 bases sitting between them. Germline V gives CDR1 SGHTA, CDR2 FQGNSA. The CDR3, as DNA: TGTGCCAGCAGCTTCCTGCCCCGGATGATCTATGGCTACACCTTC. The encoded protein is CASSFLPRMIYGYTF.

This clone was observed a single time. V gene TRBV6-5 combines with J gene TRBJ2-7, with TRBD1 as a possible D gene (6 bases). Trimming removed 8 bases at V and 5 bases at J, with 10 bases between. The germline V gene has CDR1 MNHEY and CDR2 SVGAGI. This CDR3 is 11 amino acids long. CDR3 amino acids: CASRNRDEQYF. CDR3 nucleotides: TGTGCCAGCCGAAACAGGGACGAGCAGTACTTC.

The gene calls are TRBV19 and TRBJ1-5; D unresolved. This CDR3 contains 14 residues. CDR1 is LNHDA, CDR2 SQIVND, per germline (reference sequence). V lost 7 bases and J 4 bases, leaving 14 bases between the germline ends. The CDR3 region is CASTPRAANQPQHF. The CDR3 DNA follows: TGTGCCAGTACCCCGCGCGCTGCTAATCAGCCCCAGCATTTT.

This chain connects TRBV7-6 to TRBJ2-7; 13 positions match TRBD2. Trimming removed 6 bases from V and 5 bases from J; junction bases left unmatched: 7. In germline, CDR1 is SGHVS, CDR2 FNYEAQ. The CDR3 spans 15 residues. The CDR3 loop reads CASRLAGGVQDEQYF. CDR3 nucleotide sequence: TGTGCCAGCAGACTAGCGGGGGGGGTGCAAGACGAGCAGTACTTC.

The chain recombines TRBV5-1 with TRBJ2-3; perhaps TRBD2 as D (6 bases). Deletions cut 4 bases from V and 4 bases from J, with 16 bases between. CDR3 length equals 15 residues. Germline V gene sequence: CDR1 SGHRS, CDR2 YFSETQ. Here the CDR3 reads CASSPGGGIPDTQYF. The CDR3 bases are TGCGCCAGCAGCCCCGGTGGGGGGATCCCAGATACGCAGTATTTT.

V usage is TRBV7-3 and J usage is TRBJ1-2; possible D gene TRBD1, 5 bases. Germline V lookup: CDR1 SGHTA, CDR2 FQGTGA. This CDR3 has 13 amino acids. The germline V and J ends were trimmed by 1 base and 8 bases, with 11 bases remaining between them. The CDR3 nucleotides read TGTGCCAGCAGCTTAATAGGGGTCAAGGGCTACACCTTC. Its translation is CASSLIGVKGYTF.

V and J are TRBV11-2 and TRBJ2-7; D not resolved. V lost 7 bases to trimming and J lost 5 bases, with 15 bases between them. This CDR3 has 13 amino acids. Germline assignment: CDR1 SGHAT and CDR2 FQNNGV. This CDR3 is CASTLGRADEQYF. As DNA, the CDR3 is TGTGCCAGCACCCTGGGAAGGGCTGACGAGCAGTACTTC.

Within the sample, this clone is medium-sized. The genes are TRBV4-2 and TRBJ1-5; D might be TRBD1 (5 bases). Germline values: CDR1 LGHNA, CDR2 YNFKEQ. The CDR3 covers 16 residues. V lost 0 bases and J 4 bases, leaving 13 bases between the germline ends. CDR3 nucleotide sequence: TGTGCCAGCAGCCAAGAACGGGGGAGGTTGAATCAGCCCCAGCATTTT. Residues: CASSQERGRLNQPQHF.

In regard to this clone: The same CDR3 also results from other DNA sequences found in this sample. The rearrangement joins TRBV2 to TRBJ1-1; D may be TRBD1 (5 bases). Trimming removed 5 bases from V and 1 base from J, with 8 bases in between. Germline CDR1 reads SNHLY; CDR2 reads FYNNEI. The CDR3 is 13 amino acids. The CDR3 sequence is CASSRQGNTEAFF. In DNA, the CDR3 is TGTGCCAGCAGTAGGCAGGGGAACACTGAAGCTTTCTTT.

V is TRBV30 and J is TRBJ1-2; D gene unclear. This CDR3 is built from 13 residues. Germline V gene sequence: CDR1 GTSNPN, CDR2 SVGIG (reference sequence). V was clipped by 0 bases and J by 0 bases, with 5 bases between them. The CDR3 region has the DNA TGTGCCTGGAGTGTTACTACTAACTATGGCTACACCTTC. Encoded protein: CAWSVTTNYGYTF.

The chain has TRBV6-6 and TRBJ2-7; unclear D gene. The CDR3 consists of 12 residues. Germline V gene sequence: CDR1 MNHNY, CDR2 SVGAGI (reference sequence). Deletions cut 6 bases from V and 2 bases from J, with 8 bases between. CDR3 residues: CASRTKAYEQYF. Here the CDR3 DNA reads TGTGCCAGCAGGACAAAGGCCTACGAGCAGTACTTC.

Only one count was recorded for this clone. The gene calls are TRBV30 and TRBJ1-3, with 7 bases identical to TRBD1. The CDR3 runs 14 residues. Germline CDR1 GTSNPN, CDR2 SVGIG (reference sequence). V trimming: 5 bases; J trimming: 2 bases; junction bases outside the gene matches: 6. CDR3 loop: CAWDRAQAGNTIYF. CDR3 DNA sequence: TGTGCCTGGGACAGGGCTCAAGCTGGAAACACCATATATTTT.

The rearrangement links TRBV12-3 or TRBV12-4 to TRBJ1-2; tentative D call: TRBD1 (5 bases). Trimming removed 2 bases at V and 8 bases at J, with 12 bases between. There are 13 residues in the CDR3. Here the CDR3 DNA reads TGTGCCAGCAGTTTAATGAGGGGCCGCGGCTACACCTTC. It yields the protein CASSLMRGRGYTF.

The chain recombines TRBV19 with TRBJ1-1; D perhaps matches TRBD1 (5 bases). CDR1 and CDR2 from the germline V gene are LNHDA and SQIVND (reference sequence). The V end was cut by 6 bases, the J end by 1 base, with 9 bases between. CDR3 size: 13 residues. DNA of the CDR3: TGTGCCAGTAGCTTAGACAGGAACACTGAAGCTTTCTTT. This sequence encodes CASSLDRNTEAFF.